This T cell receptor beta chain was documented in a study of T cell responses to AZD1222 COVID-19 vaccine. Overall study results and limits: After the peak T cell response, and only then, were repertoires sampled.

Worth noting for this clone: Its antigen is unidentified.

Generated by immunoSEQ multiplex PCR, the TCRdb table keeps only in-frame clones and is missing some. The data hold roughly 120,000 clones, with about 87% observed a single time. The CDR3 consists of 13 residues. The germline V gene has CDR1 SGHTA and CDR2 FQGNSA. V was clipped by 6 bases and J by 5 bases; unmatched bases: 5. This TCR came from an adult in good health. The chain uses TRBV7-2 and TRBJ1-1; 8 nucleotides match TRBD1. Sequenced material: peripheral blood, taken on day 0 of AZD1222 vaccination. The CDR3 spells CASSSQGGTEAFF. For the CDR3, the DNA is TGTGCCAGCAGTTCACAGGGGGGGACTGAAGCTTTCTTT.